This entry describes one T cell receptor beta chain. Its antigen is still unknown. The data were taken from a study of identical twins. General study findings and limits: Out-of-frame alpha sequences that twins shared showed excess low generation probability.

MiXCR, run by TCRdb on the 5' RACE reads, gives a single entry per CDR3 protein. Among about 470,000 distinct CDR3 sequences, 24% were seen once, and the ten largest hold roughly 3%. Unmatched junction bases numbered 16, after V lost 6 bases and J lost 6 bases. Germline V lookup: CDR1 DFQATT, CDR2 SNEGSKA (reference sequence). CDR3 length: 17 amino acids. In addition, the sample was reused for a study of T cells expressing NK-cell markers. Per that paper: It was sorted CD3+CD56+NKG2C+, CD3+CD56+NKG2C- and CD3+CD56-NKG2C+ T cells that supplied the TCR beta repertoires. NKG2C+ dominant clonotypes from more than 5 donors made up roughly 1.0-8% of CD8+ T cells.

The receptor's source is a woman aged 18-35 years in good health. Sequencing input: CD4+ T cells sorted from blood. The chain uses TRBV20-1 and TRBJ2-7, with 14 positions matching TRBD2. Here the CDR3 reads CSATGTSGREGFGEQYF. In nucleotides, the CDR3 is TGCAGTGCCACCGGGACTAGCGGGAGAGAAGGGTTTGGCGAGCAGTACTTC.